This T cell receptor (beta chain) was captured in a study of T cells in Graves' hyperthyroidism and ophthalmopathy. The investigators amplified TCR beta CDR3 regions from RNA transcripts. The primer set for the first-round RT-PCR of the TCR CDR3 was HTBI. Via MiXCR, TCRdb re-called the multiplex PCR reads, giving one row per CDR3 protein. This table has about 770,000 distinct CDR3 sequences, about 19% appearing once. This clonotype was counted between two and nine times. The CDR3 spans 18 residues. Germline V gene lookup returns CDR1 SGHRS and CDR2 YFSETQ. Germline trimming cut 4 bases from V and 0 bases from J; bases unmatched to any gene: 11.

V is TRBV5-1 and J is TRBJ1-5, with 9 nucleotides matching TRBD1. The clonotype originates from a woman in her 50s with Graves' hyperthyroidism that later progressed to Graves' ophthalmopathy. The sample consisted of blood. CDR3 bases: TGCGCCAGCAGCGAAGGGACAGGGTCGGCCTATAGCAATCAGCCCCAGCATTTT. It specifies CASSEGTGSAYSNQPQHF. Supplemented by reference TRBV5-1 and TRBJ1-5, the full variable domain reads KAGVTQTPRYLIKTRGQQVTLSCSPISGHRSVSWYQQTPGQGLQFLFEYFSETQRNKGNFPGRFSGRQFSNSRSEMNVSTLELGDSALYLCASSEGTGSAYSNQPQHFGDGTRLSIL.